Shown below are 21 T cell receptor beta chains from a single sample sequenced in a study of human T cells and chemical hapten exposure. In TCRdb, the RACE reads were re-called with MiXCR into one record per CDR3 protein. The sample includes roughly 250,000 distinct CDR3 sequences, about 8.1% seen only once; the top ten take 2.3%. Described time point: pre-sensitization, week 0. The treatment: therapeutic diphenylcyclopropenone sensitization with weekly scalp DPC. This specimen was whole blood, taken in connection with sensitization to the hapten diphenylcyclopropenone (DPC). Source of these receptors: a woman aged 40 to 49 with alopecia areata. Some clones in this sample may be carry-over from other donors' samples.

The chain employs TRBV29-1 and TRBJ1-4; D is uncertain. Germline CDR1 reads SQVTM; CDR2 reads ANQGSEA. V lost 7 bases, J lost 0 bases, and 3 bases lay in between. The CDR3 contains 11 residues. CDR3 DNA: TGCAGCGGCTCAACTAATGAAAAACTGTTTTTT. Translating it yields CSGSTNEKLFF. Supplemented by reference TRBV29-1 and TRBJ1-4, the full variable domain reads SAVISQKPSRDICQRGTSLTIQCQVDSQVTMMFWYRQQPGQSLTLIATANQGSEATYESGFVIDKFPISRPNLTFSTLTVSNMSPEDSSIYLCSGSTNEKLFFGSGTQLSVL.

A few counts support this clonotype. J is TRBJ1-1 and V is TRBV28; D perhaps matches TRBD1 (5 bases). Germline-derived CDR1 and CDR2 are MDHEN and SYDVKM. Between the trimmed V and J ends, which lost 9 bases and 1 base, there was a span of 12 bases. The CDR3 runs to 13 residues. CDR3 nucleotide sequence: TGTGCCAGTCGGCAGGGAGGGAACACTGAAGCTTTCTTT. It codes for CASRQGGNTEAFF.

This chain joins TRBV7-2 and TRBJ2-3; 7 bases are a match to TRBD2. With 5 bases clipped from V and 0 bases from J, the junction kept 8 bases outside the gene matches. The CDR3 totals 16 residues. The germline V gene has CDR1 SGHTA and CDR2 FQGNSA. The CDR3 DNA reads as TGTGCCAGCAGCCGAGATACTAGCGCAAGCACAGATACGCAGTATTTT. Translating gives CASSRDTSASTDTQYF.

The chain couples TRBV5-1 to TRBJ1-1; D gene ambiguous. Trimming shortened V by 2 bases and J by 1 base, and 12 bases separated the two germline ends. The CDR3 loop spans 15 amino acids. CDR1 SGHRS and CDR2 YFSETQ come from the germline V gene. The CDR3 is CASSLDGRPNTEAFF. CDR3 nucleotide sequence: TGCGCCAGCAGCTTAGACGGGAGACCGAACACTGAAGCTTTCTTT.

This clonotype showed up just a few times. V and J are TRBV28 and TRBJ2-7, with D possibly matching TRBD1 (6 bases). V gave up 4 bases and J gave up 5 bases, with 21 bases separating them. The CDR3 runs to 16 residues. The germline gives CDR1 MDHEN, CDR2 SYDVKM. CDR3 nucleotide sequence: TGTGCCAGCAGTTCGGCCGGAGTGGGGGCTGGAAACGAGCAGTACTTC. Translation: CASSSAGVGAGNEQYF.

This clonotype was seen ten or more times. V usage is TRBV7-9 and J usage is TRBJ1-1; tentatively, D is TRBD1 (5 bases). This CDR3 region has 14 residues. With 1 base removed from V and 2 bases from J, the gap between germline ends came to 8 bases. CDR1 SEHNR and CDR2 FQNEAQ come from the germline V gene (reference sequence). CDR3 bases: TGTGCCAGCAGCTTAGGGGGGACTAACACTGAAGCTTTCTTT. This translates into CASSLGGTNTEAFF.

The chain has TRBV29-1 and TRBJ2-7; 10 bases fit TRBD2. CDR3 length: 13 residues. V lost 2 bases and J lost 3; bases outside the gene matches: 1. CDR1 is SQVTM and CDR2 is ANQGSEA in the germline V gene. The chain's CDR3 is CSVELAGVYEQYF. CDR3 sequence (DNA): TGCAGCGTTGAACTAGCGGGGGTCTACGAGCAGTACTTC.

This clonotype appeared many times. The chain employs TRBV12-3 or TRBV12-4 and TRBJ1-1; 8 nucleotides agree with TRBD1. CDR3 size: 15 residues. With 5 bases clipped from V and 3 bases from J, the junction kept 8 bases outside the gene matches. The CDR3 bases are TGTGCCAGCAGTCTACGACAGGGGACGGACACTGAAGCTTTCTTT. Its protein is CASSLRQGTDTEAFF.

This clonotype showed up just a few times. V is TRBV7-2 and J is TRBJ2-1; 15 bases match TRBD2. Losses at the gene ends were 6 bases for V and 1 base for J; bases not matched to a gene: 4. The CDR3 runs 17 residues. CDR1 is SGHTA and CDR2 is FQGNSA in the germline V gene. The CDR3 here is CASRHGTSGRSYNEQFF. CDR3 sequence (DNA): TGTGCCAGCAGGCATGGGACTAGCGGGAGGTCCTACAATGAGCAGTTCTTC.

The chain carries TRBV10-3 and TRBJ2-6; perhaps TRBD1 as D (5 bases). V lost 0 bases, J lost 1 base, and 10 bases lay in between. Per germline, CDR1 ENHRY and CDR2 SYGVKD. There are 17 residues in the CDR3. CDR3 in amino acids: CAISESGQNSGANVLTF. CDR3 in DNA: TGTGCCATCAGTGAGTCAGGACAAAATTCTGGGGCCAACGTCCTGACTTTC.

This clonotype was seen more than once but under ten times. This chain connects TRBV12-3 or TRBV12-4 to TRBJ2-5; D is possibly TRBD2 (6 bases). This CDR3 contains 13 residues. V lost 3 bases to trimming and J lost 4 bases, with 9 bases between them. Here the CDR3 DNA reads TGTGCCAGCAGTTTGCGGGATGCAGAGACCCAGTACTTC. This sequence encodes CASSLRDAETQYF.

This clonotype was seen only a few times. The chain combines TRBV28 with TRBJ1-2, with D tentatively TRBD1 (5 bases). Trimming cost V 5 bases and J 6 bases, with 13 bases left between them. CDR3 length: 13 residues. The V gene's germline CDR1 is MDHEN and CDR2 SYDVKM. CDR3 nucleotides: TGTGCCAGCAGTGCTGCGGGGCGAAATGGCTACACCTTC. Translation: CASSAAGRNGYTF.

This clonotype was counted a few times. The chain combines TRBV20-1 with TRBJ2-7, with TRBD2 matching 13 bases. V lost 3 bases, J lost 5 bases, and 7 bases stayed unmatched. Germline V gene lookup returns CDR1 DFQATT and CDR2 SNEGSKA (reference sequence). This CDR3 spans 15 amino acids. The chain's CDR3 is CSARDFGLAGDEQYF. The CDR3 DNA reads as TGCAGTGCTAGGGACTTTGGACTAGCGGGAGACGAGCAGTACTTC.

This clonotype was counted many times. The rearrangement links TRBV12-3 or TRBV12-4 to TRBJ2-7, with D perhaps given as TRBD1 or TRBD2 (6 bases each). V lost 3 bases, J lost 4 bases, and 13 bases lay in between. CDR3 length: 14 residues. CDR3 in amino acids: CASSFGGPGYEQYF. The CDR3 coding sequence is TGTGCCAGCAGTTTTGGGGGGCCAGGGTACGAGCAGTACTTC.

The gene calls are TRBV7-9 and TRBJ2-7; 9 bases line up with TRBD1. The germline V gene encodes CDR1 SEHNR and CDR2 FQNEAQ (reference sequence). The V and J ends lost 5 bases and 4 bases, in that order; junction bases with no gene match: 9. The CDR3 consists of 15 residues. In DNA form, the CDR3 reads TGTGCCAGCAGCCCGGGGACAGGGAAGGGATACGAGCAGTACTTC. Amino acids: CASSPGTGKGYEQYF. Combining the CDR3 with reference TRBV7-9 and TRBJ2-7 gives the whole variable domain DTGVSQNPRHKITKRGQNVTFRCDPISEHNRLYWYRQTLGQGPEFLTYFQNEAQLEKSRLLSDRFSAERPKGSFSTLEIQRTEQGDSAMYLCASSPGTGKGYEQYFGPGTRLTVT.

This clonotype was seen only a few times. The rearrangement links TRBV5-1 to TRBJ2-1; tentative D call: TRBD1 (6 bases). Trimming cost V 3 bases and J 0 bases, with 10 bases left between them. The CDR3 spans 15 residues. Germline CDR1 reads SGHRS; CDR2 reads YFSETQ. Written as DNA, the CDR3 is TGCGCCAGCAGCTCAGGGGAGAGCTCCTACAATGAGCAGTTCTTC. Residues: CASSSGESSYNEQFF.

The CDR3 sequence: CASSSGSGGEDTQYF. CDR3 DNA sequence: TGTGCCAGCAGTTCCGGAAGCGGGGGCGAAGATACGCAGTATTTT. V and J are TRBV6-2 or TRBV6-3 and TRBJ2-3; 8 bases agree with TRBD2. The CDR3 has 15 residues. The germline gives CDR1 MNHEY, CDR2 SVGEGT. V shed 4 bases and J 5 bases; nucleotides not matched to a gene: 8.

This sequence joins TRBV20-1 and TRBJ1-5; no reliable D call. The germline CDR1 and CDR2 sequences are DFQATT and SNEGSKA (reference sequence). The CDR3 extends over 12 amino acids. Trimming pared 6 bases from V and 1 base from J, leaving 7 bases between. CDR3 in DNA: TGCAGTGCGGAAGGGAGCAATCAGCCCCAGCATTTT. Its translation is CSAEGSNQPQHF.

V gene TRBV7-9 combines with J gene TRBJ2-7; 8 nucleotides agree with TRBD1. J lost 2 bases, V lost 8 bases, and 2 bases had no gene match. The CDR3 spans 12 residues. Germline lookup yields CDR1 SEHNR and CDR2 FQNEAQ (reference sequence). CDR3 sequence: CASRQGTYEQYF. DNA for the CDR3: TGTGCCAGCCGACAGGGGACCTACGAGCAGTACTTC.

This chain joins TRBV5-6 and TRBJ1-1; 8 positions agree with TRBD1. In germline, CDR1 is SGHDT, CDR2 YYEEEE. After removal of 5 bases from V and 0 bases from J, the junction contained 3 bases not matched to a gene. The CDR3 runs 14 residues. The DNA for the CDR3 is TGTGCCAGCAGGGACAGGGCTGTGAACACTGAAGCTTTCTTT. Protein product: CASRDRAVNTEAFF.

The sample holds many counts of this clonotype. The chain has TRBV12-3 or TRBV12-4 and TRBJ1-1; possible D gene TRBD1, 6 bases. V gave up 6 bases and J gave up 5 bases, with 19 bases separating them. CDR3 length equals 15 residues. The CDR3 loop is CASRPGEQGRTEAFF. The CDR3, as DNA: TGTGCCAGCAGACCCGGTGAACAGGGAAGAACTGAAGCTTTCTTT.